This TCR beta chain comes out of a study of shared clonotypes between healthy human individuals. Remarks on this clone: What it binds is not known.

Naive-designated CD8 cells lacked CD45RO, were positively enriched for CCR7, and omitted terminally differentiated effector memory CD45RA+ cells. V was clipped by 0 bases and J by 1 base, with 9 bases between them. The CDR3 loop spans 15 amino acids. Germline assignment: CDR1 LGHNA and CDR2 YSLEER. Notes on the study in general: Sharing across several donors was seen in around 5% of naive CD4 clonotypes.

The method was immunoSEQ multiplex PCR; TCRdb's version includes in-frame clones alone and lacks a portion of them. The data show about 2 million clones, with about 95% seen just once and 1.1% held by the top ten. The chain is built from TRBV4-3 and TRBJ1-1; D unresolved. This receptor was obtained from a man younger than 30 in good health. The sample taken for sequencing was naive CD8+ T cells sorted from blood. The chain's CDR3 is CASSQDRLANTEAFF. The CDR3 region has the DNA TGCGCCAGCAGCCAAGACAGGCTGGCGAACACTGAAGCTTTCTTT.